What follows describes a single TCR beta chain. The data were obtained in a study of cytomegalovirus exposure and HLA in healthy donors. The germline V gene encodes CDR1 GTSNPN and CDR2 SVGIG (reference sequence). CDR3 size: 14 residues. Trimming cost V 5 bases and J 3 bases; bases outside gene matches: 6. Researchers ran the PCR with 60 Vbeta and 13 Jbeta primers. The method was immunoSEQ multiplex PCR; TCRdb's version includes in-frame clones alone and lacks a portion of them. The sample records around 97,000 clones, around 77% being singletons. The clonotype comes from a man aged 50 to 60 in good health and CMV-seropositive. The V gene is TRBV30, the J gene TRBJ2-1; 8 bases fit TRBD2. The sequenced material came from PBMCs. The CDR3 loop reads CAWGAGVLYNEQFF. Here the CDR3 DNA reads TGTGCCTGGGGAGCGGGAGTCCTCTACAATGAGCAGTTCTTC.